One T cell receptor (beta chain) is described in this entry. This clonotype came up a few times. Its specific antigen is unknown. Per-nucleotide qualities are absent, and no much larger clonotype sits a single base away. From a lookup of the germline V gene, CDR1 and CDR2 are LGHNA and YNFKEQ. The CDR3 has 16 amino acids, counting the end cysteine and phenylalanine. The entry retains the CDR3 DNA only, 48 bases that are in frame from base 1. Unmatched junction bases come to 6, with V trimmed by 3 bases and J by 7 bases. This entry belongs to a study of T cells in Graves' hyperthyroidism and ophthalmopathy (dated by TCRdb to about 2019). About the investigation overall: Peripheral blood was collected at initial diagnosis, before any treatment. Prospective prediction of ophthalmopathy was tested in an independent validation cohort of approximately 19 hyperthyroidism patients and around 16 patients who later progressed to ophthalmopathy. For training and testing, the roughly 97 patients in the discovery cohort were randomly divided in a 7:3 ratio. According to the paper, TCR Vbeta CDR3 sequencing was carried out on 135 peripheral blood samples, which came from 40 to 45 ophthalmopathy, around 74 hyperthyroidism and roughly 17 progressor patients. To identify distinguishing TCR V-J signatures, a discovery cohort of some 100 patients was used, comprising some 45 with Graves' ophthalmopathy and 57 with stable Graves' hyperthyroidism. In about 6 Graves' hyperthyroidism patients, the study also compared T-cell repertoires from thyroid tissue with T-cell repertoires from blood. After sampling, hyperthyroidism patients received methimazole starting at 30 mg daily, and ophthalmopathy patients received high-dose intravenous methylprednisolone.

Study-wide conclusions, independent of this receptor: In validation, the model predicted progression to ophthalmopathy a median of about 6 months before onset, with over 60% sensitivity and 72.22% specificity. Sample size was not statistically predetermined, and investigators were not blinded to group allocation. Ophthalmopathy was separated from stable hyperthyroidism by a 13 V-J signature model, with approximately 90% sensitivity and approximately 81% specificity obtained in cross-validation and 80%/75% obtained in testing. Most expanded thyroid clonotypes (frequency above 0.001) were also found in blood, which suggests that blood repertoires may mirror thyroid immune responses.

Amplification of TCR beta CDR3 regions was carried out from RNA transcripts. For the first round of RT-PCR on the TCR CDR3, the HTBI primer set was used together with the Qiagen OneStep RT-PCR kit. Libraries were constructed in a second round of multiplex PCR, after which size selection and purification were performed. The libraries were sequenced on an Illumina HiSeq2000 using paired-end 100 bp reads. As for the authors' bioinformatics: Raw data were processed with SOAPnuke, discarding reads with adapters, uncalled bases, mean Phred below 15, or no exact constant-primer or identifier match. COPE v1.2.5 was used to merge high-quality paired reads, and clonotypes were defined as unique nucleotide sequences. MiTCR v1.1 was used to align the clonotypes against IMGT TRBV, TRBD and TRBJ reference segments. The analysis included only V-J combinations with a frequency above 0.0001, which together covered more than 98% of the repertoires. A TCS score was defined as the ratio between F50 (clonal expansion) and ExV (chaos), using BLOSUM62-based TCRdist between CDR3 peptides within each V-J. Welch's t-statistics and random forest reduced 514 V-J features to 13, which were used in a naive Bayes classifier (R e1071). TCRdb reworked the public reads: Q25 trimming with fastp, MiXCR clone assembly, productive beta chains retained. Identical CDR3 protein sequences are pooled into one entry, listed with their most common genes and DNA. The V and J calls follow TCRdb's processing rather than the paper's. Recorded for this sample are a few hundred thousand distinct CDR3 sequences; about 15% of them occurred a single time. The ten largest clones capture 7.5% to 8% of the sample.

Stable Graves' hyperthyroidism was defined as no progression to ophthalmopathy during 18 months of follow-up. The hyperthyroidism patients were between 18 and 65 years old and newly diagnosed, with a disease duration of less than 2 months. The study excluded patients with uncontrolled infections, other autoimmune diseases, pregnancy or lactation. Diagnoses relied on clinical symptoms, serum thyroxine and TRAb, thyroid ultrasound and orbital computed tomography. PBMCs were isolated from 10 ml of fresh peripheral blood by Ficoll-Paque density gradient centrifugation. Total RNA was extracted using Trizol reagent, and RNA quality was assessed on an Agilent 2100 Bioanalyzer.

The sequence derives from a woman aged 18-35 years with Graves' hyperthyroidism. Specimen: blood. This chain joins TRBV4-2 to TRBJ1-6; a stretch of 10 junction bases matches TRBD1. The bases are TGTGCCAGCAGCCATTCCCTGGGACAGGGGAATTCACCCCTCCACTTT. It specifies CASSHSLGQGNSPLHF.